The clone carrying this TCR beta chain has a handful of counts. Its antigen is unknown. The data are from a study of coeliac disease. Findings of the study overall: Of coeliac lamina propria samples, about 55% of the 18 held published gliadin-specific TRB sequences, versus 1 of 6 controls.

V trimming: 4 bases; J trimming: 0 bases; junction bases outside the gene matches: 3. Germline lookup yields CDR1 SGHDT and CDR2 YYEEEE. The CDR3 has 16 amino acids. The protocol was immunoSEQ multiplex PCR, while the TCRdb copy is restricted to in-frame clones and leaves out a portion. The table includes a few thousand clones, 72% detected once. This sequence joins TRBV5-6 and TRBJ1-4; the match to TRBD1 covers 10 bases. Sequencing was performed on lamina propria lymphocytes from the gut. The sequence was obtained from a woman aged 45-60 years with celiac disease on a gluten-free diet. The CDR3 region has the DNA TGTGCCAGCAGCCGGACAGGGGGTACAACTAATGAAAAACTGTTTTTT. This gives the protein CASSRTGGTTNEKLFF.